This T cell receptor delta chain was identified in a study of γδ T cells in repeated Plasmodium falciparum infection. Background on the study: Donors had four controlled P. falciparum NF54 infections over about 640 days.

This clone occurred a few times. The antigen remains undetermined. TCRdb's protein, taken from a much larger clone, differs from this DNA's translation at residue 4, likely owing to a read error; the protein displayed comes from the DNA. TCRdb reanalysed the multiplex PCR reads with CATT. The sample has tens of thousands of delta-chain clones; more than 1.4% are singletons. Flow sorting of PBMC yielded separate Vgamma9/Vdelta2+ and Vdelta2-negative gammadelta T cell populations for bulk repertoire analysis. CDR1 GEAIGNYY and CDR2 EKD come from the germline V gene. The CDR3 is 16 residues long. V shed 7 bases, J shed 0 bases, and the junction held 4 bases outside the gene matches. Study conclusions and caveats: In Vdelta2-negative, largely Vdelta1+, gammadelta repertoires, repeated controlled infections appeared to drive clonal selection waves. Over time and infection, Vgamma9/Vdelta2+ repertoires remained highly stable and polyclonal. One small rural Malian village, predominantly a single ethnic group, supplied the cohort.

This receptor was identified in a pool of human donors (malaria-infected and uninfected, not separated). Specimen: gamma-delta T cells from blood. V usage is TRDV2 and J usage is TRDJ3; 8 nucleotides match TRDD3. Germline matching of the DNA provided the J gene here, since TCRdb leaves it blank. The CDR3 protein is CACGWGSSWDTRQMFF. The CDR3 DNA reads TGTGCCTGCGGCTGGGGGAGCTCCTGGGACACCCGACAGATGTTTTTC.